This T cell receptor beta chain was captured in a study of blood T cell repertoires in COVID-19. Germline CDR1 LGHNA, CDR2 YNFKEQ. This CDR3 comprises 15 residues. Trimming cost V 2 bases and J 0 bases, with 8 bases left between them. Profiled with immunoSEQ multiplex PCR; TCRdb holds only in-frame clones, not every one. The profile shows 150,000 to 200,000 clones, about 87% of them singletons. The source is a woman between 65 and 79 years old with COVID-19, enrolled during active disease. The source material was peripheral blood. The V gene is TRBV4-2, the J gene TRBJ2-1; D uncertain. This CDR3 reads CASSQIAGSYNEQFF. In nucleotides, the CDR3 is TGTGCCAGCAGCCAAATAGCTGGCTCCTACAATGAGCAGTTCTTC.